This is a list of T cell receptor beta chains from one sample in a study of blood T cell repertoires in COVID-19. The repertoire was sequenced with immunoSEQ multiplex PCR; TCRdb's copy has only in-frame clones and lacks some. The table lists roughly 66,000 clones, 65% to 85% of them singletons. Source material: peripheral blood. The receptors here all came from a woman in her fifties or sixties with acute or convalescent COVID-19. CDR3s include the opening cysteine and the closing phenylalanine or tryptophan. The order of the fields is CDR3 protein, CDR3 DNA, clone size, D gene, J gene, V gene. A D gene is named only where the DNA matches it firmly. Part of the rows lack a size; the others show once, few, many or a class for expanded clones.

CATRPRDRGESTNEKLFF TGTGCCACCCGCCCCCGGGACAGGGGAGAATCAACTAATGAAAAACTGTTTTTT once TRBD1 TRBJ1-4 TRBV10-3
CASSEARVSWDIEAFF TGTGCCAGCAGTGAAGCGCGGGTCTCTTGGGACATAGAAGCTTTCTTT NA NA TRBJ1-1 TRBV6-1
CASSRDRGYTQYF TGTGCCAGCAGCCGGGACAGGGGCTATACGCAGTATTTT NA TRBD1 TRBJ2-3 TRBV2
CASSPIGDRGHNEQFF TGTGCCAGCAGTCCAATCGGGGACAGGGGCCACAATGAGCAGTTCTTC NA TRBD1 TRBJ2-1 TRBV2
CASSQLGTSGGASTDTQYF TGTGCCAGCAGCCAGCTCGGGACTAGCGGGGGGGCGAGCACAGATACGCAGTATTTT NA TRBD2 TRBJ2-3 TRBV4-2
CASSPRQRPVYEQYF TGTGCCAGCTCCCCCCGACAGCGACCCGTCTACGAGCAGTACTTC NA NA TRBJ2-7 TRBV18
CASSRDVIRGYTF TGTGCCAGCAGCCGGGATGTAATAAGAGGCTACACCTTC NA NA TRBJ1-2 TRBV5-6
CASTLTGPRYEQYF TGTGCCAGCACCTTGACAGGGCCTCGCTACGAGCAGTACTTC NA TRBD1 TRBJ2-7 TRBV5-6
CASSPDRGYGYTF TGTGCCAGCTCACCCGACAGGGGTTATGGCTACACCTTC NA TRBD1 TRBJ1-2 TRBV18
CASRTTGGGNSPLHF TGTGCCAGTAGAACGACAGGGGGCGGTAATTCACCCCTCCACTTT NA TRBD1 TRBJ1-6 TRBV19